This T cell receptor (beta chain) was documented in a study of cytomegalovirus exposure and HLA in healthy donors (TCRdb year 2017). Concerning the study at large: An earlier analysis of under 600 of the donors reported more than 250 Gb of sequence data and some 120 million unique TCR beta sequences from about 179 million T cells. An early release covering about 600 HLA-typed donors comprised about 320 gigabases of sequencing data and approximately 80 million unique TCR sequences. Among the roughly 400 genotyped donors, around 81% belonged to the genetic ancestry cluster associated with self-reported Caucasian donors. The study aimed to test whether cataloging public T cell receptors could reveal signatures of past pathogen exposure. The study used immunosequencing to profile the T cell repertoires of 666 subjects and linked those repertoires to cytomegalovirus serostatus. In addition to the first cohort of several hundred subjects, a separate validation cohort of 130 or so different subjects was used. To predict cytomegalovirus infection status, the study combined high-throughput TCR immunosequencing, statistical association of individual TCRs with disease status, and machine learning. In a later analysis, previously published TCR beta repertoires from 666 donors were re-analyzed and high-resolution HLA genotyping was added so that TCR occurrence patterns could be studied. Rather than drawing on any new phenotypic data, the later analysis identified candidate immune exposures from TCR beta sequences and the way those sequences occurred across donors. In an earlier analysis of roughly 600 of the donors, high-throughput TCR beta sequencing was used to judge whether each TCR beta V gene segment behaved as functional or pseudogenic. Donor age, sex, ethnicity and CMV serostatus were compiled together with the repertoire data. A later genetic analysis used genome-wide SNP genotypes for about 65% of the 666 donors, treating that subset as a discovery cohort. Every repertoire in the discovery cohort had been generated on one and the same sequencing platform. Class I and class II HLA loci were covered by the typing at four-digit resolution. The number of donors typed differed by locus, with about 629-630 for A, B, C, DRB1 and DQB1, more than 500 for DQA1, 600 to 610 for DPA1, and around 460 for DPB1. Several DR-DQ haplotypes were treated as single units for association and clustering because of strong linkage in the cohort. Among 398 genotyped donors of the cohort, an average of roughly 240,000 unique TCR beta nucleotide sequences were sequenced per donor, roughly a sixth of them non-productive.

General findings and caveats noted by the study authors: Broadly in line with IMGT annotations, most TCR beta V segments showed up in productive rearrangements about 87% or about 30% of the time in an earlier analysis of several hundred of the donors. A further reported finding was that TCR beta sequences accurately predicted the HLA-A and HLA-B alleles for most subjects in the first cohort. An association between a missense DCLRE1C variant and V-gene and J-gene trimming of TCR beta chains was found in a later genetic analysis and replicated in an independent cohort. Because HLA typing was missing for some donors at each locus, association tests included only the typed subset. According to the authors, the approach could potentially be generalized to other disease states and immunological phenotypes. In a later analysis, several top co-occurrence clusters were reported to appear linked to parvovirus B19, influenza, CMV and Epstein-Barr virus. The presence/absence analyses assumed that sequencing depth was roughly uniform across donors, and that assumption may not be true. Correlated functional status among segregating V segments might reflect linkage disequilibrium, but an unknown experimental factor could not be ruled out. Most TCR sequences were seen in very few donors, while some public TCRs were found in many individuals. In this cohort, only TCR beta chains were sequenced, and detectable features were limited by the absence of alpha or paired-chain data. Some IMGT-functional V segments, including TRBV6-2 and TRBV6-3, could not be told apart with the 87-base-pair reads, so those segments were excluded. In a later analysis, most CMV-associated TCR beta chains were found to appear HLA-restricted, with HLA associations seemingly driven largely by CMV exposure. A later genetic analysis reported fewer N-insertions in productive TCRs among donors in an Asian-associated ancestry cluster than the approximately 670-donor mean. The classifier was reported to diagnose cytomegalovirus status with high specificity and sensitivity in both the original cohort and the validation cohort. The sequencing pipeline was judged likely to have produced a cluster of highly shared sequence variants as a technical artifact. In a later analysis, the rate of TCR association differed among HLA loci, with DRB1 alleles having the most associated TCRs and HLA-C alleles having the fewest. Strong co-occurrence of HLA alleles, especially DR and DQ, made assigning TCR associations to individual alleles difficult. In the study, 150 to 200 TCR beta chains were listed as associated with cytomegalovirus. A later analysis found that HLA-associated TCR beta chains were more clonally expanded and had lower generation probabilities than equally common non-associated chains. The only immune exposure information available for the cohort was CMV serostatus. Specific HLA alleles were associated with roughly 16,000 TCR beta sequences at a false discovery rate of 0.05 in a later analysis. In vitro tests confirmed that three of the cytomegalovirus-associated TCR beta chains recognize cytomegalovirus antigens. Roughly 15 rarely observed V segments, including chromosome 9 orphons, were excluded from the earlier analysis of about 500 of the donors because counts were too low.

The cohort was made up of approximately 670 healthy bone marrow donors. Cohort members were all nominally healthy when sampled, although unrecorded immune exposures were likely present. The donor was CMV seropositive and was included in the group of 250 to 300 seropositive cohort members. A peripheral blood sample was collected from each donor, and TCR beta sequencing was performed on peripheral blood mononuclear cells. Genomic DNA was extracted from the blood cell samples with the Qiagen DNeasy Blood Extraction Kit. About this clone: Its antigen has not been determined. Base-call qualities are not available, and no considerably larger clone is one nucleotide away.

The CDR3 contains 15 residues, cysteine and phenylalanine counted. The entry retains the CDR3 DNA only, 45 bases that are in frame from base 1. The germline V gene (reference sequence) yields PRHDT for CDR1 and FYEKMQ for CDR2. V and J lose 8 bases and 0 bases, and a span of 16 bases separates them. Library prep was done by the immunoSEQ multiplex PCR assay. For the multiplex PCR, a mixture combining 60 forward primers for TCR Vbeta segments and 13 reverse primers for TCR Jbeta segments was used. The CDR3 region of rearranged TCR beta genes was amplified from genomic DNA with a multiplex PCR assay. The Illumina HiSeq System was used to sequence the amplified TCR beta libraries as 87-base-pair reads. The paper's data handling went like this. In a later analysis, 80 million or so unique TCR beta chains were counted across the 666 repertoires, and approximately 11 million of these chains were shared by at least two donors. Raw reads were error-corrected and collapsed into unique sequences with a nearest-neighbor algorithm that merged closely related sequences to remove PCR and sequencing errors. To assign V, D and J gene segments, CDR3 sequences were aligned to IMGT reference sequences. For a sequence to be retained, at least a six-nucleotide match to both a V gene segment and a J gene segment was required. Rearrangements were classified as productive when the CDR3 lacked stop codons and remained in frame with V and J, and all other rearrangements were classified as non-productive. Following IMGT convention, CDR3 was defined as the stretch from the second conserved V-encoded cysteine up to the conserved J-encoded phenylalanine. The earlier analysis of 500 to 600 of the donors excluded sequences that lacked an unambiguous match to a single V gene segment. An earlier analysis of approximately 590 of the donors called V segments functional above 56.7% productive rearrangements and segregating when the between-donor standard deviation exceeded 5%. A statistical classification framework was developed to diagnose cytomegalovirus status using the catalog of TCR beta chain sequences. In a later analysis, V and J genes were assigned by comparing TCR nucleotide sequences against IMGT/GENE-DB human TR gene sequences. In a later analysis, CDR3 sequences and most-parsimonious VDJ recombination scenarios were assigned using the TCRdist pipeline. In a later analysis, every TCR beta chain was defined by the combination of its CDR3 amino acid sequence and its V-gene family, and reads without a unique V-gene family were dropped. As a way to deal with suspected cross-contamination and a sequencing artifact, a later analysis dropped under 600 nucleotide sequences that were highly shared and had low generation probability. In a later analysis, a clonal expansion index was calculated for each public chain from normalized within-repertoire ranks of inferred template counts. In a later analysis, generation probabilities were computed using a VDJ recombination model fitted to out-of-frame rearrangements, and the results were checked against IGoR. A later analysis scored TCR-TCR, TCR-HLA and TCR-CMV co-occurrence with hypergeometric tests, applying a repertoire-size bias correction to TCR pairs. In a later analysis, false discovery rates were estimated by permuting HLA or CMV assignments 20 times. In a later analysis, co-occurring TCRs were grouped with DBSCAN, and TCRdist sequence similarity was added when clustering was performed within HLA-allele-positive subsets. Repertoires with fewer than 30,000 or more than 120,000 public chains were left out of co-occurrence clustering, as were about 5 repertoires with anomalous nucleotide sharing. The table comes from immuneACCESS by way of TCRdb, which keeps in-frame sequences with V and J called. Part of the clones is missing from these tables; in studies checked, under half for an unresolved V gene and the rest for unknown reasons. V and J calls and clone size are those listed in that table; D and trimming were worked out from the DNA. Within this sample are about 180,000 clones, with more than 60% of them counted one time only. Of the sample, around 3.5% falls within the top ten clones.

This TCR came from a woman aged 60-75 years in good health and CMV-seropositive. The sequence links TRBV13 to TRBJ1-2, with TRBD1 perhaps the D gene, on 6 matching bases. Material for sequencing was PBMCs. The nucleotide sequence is TGTGCCAGCCGGAGACAGGACCTATCTAACTATGGCTACACCTTC. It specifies CASRRQDLSNYGYTF. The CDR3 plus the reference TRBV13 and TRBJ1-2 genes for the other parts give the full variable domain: AAGVIQSPRHLIKEKRETATLKCYPIPRHDTVYWYQQGPGQDPQFLISFYEKMQSDKGSIPDRFSAQQFSDYHSELNMSSLELGDSALYFCASRRQDLSNYGYTFGSGTRLTVV.